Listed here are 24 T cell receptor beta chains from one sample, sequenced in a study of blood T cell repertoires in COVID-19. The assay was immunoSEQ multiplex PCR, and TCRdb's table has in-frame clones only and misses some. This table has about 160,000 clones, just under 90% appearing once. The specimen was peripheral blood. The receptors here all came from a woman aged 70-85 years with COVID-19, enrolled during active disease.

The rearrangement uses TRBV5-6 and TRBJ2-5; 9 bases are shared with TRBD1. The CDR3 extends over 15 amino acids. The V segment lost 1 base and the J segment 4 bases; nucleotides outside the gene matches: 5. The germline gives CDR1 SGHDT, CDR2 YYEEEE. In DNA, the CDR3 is TGTGCCAGCAGCTTGTGGACAGGGGAGGGAGAGACCCAGTACTTC. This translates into CASSLWTGEGETQYF.

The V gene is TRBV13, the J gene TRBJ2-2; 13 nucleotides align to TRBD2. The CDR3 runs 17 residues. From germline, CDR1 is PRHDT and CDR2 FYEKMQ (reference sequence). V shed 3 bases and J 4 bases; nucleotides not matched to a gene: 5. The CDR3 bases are TGTGCCAGCAGCTTGGGGGGACTAGCGGGGACCACCGGGGAGCTGTTTTTT. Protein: CASSLGGLAGTTGELFF.

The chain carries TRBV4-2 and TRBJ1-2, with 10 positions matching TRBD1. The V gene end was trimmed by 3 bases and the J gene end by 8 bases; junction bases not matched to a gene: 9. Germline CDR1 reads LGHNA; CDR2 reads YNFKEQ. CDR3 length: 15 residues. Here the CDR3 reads CASSHTRGQGGGYTF. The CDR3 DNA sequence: TGTGCCAGCAGCCATACCCGCGGACAGGGGGGCGGCTACACCTTC.

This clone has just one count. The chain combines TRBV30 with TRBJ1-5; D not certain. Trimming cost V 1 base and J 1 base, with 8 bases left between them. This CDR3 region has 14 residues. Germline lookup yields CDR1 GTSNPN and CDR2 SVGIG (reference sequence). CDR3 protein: CAWSAAPSNQPQHF. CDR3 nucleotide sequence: TGTGCCTGGAGTGCCGCGCCCAGCAATCAGCCCCAGCATTTT.

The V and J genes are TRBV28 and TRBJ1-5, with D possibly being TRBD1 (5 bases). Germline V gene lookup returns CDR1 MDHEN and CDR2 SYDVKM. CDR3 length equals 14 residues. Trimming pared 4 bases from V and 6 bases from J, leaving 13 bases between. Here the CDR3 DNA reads TGTGCCAGCAGTTCCCCAGGGCGGGGTCAGCCCCAGCATTTT. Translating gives CASSSPGRGQPQHF.

The DNA of the CDR3 is TGTGCCTGGAGTAAGGGGGATAATGAAAAACTGTTTTTT. Translation: CAWSKGDNEKLFF. The chain joins TRBV30 to TRBJ1-4; D might be TRBD1 (6 bases). V was shortened by 2 bases and J by 4 bases, with 8 bases between the two germline ends. The CDR3 spans 13 residues. Germline CDR1 and CDR2: GTSNPN and SVGIG (reference sequence).

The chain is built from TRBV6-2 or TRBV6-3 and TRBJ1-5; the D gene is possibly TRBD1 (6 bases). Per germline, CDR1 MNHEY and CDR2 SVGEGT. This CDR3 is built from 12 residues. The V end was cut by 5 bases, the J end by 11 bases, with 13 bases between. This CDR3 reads CASSRDIESQHF. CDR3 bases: TGTGCCAGCAGTCGGGACATCGAATCCCAGCATTTT.

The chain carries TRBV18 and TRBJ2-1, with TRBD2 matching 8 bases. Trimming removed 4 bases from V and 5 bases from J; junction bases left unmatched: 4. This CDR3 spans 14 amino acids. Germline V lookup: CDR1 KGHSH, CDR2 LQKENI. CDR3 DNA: TGTGCCAGCTCACGCGGGGGGTCCAACAATGAGCAGTTCTTC. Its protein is CASSRGGSNNEQFF.

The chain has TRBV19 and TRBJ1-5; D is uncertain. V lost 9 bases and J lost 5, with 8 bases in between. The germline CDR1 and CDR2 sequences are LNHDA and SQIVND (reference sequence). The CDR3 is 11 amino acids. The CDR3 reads CASPRYQPQHF. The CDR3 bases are TGTGCCAGCCCTCGGTATCAGCCCCAGCATTTT.

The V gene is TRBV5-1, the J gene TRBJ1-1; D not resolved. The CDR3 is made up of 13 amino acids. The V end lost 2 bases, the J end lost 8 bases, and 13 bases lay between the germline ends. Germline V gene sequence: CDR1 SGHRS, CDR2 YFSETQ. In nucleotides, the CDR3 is TGCGCCAGCAGCTTCAGTGTGACATCGGAAGCTTTCTTT. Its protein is CASSFSVTSEAFF.

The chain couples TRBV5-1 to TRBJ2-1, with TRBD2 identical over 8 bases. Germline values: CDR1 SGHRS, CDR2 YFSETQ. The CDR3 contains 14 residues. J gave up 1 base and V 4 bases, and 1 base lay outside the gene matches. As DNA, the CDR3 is TGCGCCAGCAGCCCGGGGGGGTCCTACAATGAGCAGTTCTTC. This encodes CASSPGGSYNEQFF.

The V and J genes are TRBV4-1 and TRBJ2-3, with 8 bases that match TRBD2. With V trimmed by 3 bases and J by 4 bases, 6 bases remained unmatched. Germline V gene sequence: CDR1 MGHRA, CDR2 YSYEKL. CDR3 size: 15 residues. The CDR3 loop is CASSQTSVSSDTQYF. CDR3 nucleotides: TGCGCCAGCAGCCAGACTAGCGTTAGTTCAGATACGCAGTATTTT.

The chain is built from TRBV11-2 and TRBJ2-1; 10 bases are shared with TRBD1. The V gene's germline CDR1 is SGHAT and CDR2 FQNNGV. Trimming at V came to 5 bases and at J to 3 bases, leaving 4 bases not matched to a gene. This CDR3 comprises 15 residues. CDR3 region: CASSRRTGGYNEQFF. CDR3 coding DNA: TGTGCCAGCAGCCGCCGGACAGGGGGCTACAATGAGCAGTTCTTC.

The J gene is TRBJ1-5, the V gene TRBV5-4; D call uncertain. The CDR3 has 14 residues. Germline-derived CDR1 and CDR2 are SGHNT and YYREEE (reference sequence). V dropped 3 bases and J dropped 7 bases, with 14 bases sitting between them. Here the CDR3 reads CASSSGGTGQPQHF. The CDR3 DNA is TGTGCCAGCAGCTCAGGAGGAACGGGGCAGCCCCAGCATTTT.

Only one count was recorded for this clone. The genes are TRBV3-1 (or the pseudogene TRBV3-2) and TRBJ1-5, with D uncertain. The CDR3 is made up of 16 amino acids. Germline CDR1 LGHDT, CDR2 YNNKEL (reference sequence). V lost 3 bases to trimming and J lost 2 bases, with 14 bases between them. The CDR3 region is CASSHGTGGGNQPQHF. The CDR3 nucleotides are TGTGCCAGCAGCCACGGCACGGGAGGAGGCAATCAGCCCCAGCATTTT.

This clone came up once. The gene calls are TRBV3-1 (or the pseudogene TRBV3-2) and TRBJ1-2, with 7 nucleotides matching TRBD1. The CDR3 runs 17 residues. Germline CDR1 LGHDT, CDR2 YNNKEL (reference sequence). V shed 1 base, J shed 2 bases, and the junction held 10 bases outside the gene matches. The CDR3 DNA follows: TGTGCCAGCAGCCAAGGGGGACAGTATCAGATAAACTATGGCTACACCTTC. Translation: CASSQGGQYQINYGYTF.

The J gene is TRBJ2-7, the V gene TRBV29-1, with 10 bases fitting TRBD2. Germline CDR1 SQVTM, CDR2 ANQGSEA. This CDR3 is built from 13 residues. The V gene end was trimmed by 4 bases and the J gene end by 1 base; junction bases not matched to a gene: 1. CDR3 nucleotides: TGCAGCGTTGCTAGCGGGGGTTCCTACGAGCAGTACTTC. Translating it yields CSVASGGSYEQYF.

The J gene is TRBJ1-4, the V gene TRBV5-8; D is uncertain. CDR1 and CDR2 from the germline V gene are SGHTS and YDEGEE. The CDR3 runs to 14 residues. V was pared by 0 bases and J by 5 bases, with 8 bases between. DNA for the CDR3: TGTGCCAGCAGCTTGGGATACTCGAATGAAAAACTGTTTTTT. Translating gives CASSLGYSNEKLFF. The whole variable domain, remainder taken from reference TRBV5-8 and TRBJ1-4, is EAGVTQSPTHLIKTRGQQATLRCSPISGHTSVYWYQQALGLGLQFLLWYDEGEERNRGNFPPRFSGRQFPNYSSELNVNALELEDSALYLCASSLGYSNEKLFFGSGTQLSVL.

The CDR3 DNA follows: TGTGCCAGCAGCTCAGGGGAGTGGCAGCCCCAGCATTTT. Amino acid sequence: CASSSGEWQPQHF. V is TRBV7-9 and J is TRBJ1-5; tentative D call: TRBD1 (6 bases). The CDR3 extends over 13 amino acids. Trimming shortened V by 4 bases and J by 7 bases, and 11 bases separated the two germline ends. Germline CDR1 and CDR2: SEHNR and FQNEAQ (reference sequence).

CDR3 loop: CASSLQTVGAGEQFF. CDR3 in DNA: TGCGCCAGCAGCTTGCAGACCGTCGGTGCGGGTGAGCAGTTCTTC. This chain connects TRBV5-1 to TRBJ2-1, with D maybe TRBD2 (5 bases). The CDR3 has 15 amino acids. Germline V gene lookup returns CDR1 SGHRS and CDR2 YFSETQ. With 1 base removed from V and 9 bases from J, the gap between germline ends came to 17 bases.

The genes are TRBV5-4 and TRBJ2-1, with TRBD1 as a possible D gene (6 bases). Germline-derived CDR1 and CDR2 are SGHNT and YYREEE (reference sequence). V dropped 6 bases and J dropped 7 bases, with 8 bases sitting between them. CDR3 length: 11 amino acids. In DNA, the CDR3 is TGTGCCAGCAACAGGGAAAATGAGCAGTTCTTC. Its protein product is CASNRENEQFF.

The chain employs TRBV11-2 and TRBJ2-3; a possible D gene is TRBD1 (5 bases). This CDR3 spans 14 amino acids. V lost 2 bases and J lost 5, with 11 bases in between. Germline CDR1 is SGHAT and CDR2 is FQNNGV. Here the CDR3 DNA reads TGTGCCAGCAGCTTACAGGGATCAAAAGATACGCAGTATTTT. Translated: CASSLQGSKDTQYF. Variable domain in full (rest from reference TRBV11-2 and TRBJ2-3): EAGVAQSPRYKIIEKRQSVAFWCNPISGHATLYWYQQILGQGPKLLIQFQNNGVVDDSQLPKDRFSAERLKGVDSTLKIQPAKLEDSAVYLCASSLQGSKDTQYFGPGTRLTVL.

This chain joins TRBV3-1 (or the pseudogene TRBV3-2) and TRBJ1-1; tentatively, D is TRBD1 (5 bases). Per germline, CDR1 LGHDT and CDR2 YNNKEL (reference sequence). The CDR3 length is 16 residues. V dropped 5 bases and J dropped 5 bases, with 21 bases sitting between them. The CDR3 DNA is TGTGCCAGCAGCTCCCCCCGACGGGGGGGAGGGACTGAAGCTTTCTTT. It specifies CASSSPRRGGGTEAFF.

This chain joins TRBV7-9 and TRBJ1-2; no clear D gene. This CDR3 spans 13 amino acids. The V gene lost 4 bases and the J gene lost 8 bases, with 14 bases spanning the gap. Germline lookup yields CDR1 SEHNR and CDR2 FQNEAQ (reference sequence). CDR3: CASSSGYRFGYTF. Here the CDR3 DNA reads TGTGCCAGCAGCTCCGGGTACCGATTCGGCTACACCTTC.